Below, one T cell receptor (beta chain) is given with its context. The sample is drawn from a study of blood T cells in healthy people across ages. The ends lost 1 base at V and 6 bases at J; junction bases unmatched: 8. The CDR3 sequence is 16 residues long. Germline V gene sequence: CDR1 LGHDT, CDR2 YNNKEL (reference sequence). For the second PCR, which ran for about 6 to 11 cycles, a sample-barcoded 5' primer and a J-beta primer mix were used. Each CDR3 protein gets one entry after TCRdb re-called the 5' RACE reads with MiXCR. Among 750,000 to 950,000 distinct CDR3 sequences listed, about 26% were seen once. These data also formed part of another study, on T cells of mothers and their children.

Material for sequencing was blood. The clonotype was recovered from a boy younger than 18 in good health. The gene calls are TRBV3-1 and TRBJ2-2; 7 nucleotides line up with TRBD1. The CDR3 bases are TGTGCCAGCAGCCAAGGAGGGGGCAGTCGCGCCGGGGAGCTGTTTTTT. It encodes CASSQGGGSRAGELFF.